Each of the 22 T cell receptor beta chains below was sequenced from the same sample in a study of T cell repertoires in cytomegalovirus infection. TCRdb processed the reads anew with MiXCR; each CDR3 protein has one entry. The sample lists about 900,000 distinct CDR3 sequences, around 30% seen once, with over 12% in the top ten. These receptors' antigens are unknown. The starting material was cultured CD8+ T cells from PBMCs, obtained from culture after CMV antigen stimulation. The receptors come from a human donor in good health (CMV status not recorded). Some clones in this sample may be carry-over from other donors' samples.

This clonotype was seen a few times. The chain is built from TRBV6-2 or TRBV6-3 and TRBJ1-1; TRBD1 is a possible D gene (5 bases). Germline V lookup: CDR1 MNHEY, CDR2 SVGEGT. V gave up 2 bases and J gave up 11 bases, with 15 bases separating them. The CDR3 totals 13 residues. The CDR3 reads CASSYVRDLAAFF. The DNA of the CDR3 is TGTGCCAGCAGTTACGTCAGGGACCTTGCGGCTTTCTTT.

V usage is TRBV20-1 and J usage is TRBJ2-3; no clear D gene. The V and J ends lost 1 base and 0 bases respectively, with 8 bases between them. CDR1 is DFQATT, CDR2 SNEGSKA, per germline (reference sequence). CDR3 length: 14 amino acids. The CDR3 sequence is CSARVWVSTDTQYF. CDR3 in DNA: TGCAGTGCTAGAGTCTGGGTTAGCACAGATACGCAGTATTTT.

This chain connects TRBV6-5 to TRBJ1-6; TRBD1 aligns across 7 bases. The CDR3 extends over 16 amino acids. CDR1 and CDR2 from the germline V gene are MNHEY and SVGAGI. Unmatched junction bases numbered 3, after V lost 2 bases and J lost 2 bases. The CDR3 nucleotides are TGTGCCAGCAGTTACGGGACAGCAACCTATAATTCACCCCTCCACTTT. It is translated as CASSYGTATYNSPLHF.

The chain recombines TRBV7-9 with TRBJ2-3, with a possible D match to TRBD2 (5 bases). V gave up 11 bases and J gave up 1 base, with 16 bases separating them. Germline-derived CDR1 and CDR2 are SEHNR and FQNEAQ (reference sequence). The CDR3 consists of 14 residues. CDR3 sequence: CAPGGPGGTDTQYF. DNA for the CDR3: TGTGCCCCGGGTGGTCCCGGGGGCACAGATACGCAGTATTTT.

This chain joins TRBV5-6 and TRBJ1-1; D gene uncertain. Trimming removed 4 bases from V and 6 bases from J, with 13 bases in between. There are 13 residues in the CDR3. In germline, CDR1 is SGHDT, CDR2 YYEEEE. This CDR3 is CASSPGPAAEAFF. The CDR3 nucleotides are TGTGCCAGCAGCCCGGGCCCCGCCGCTGAAGCTTTCTTT. The full variable domain, with the rest looked up from reference TRBV5-6 and TRBJ1-1, is DAGVTQSPTHLIKTRGQQVTLRCSPKSGHDTVSWYQQALGQGPQFIFQYYEEEERQRGNFPDRFSGHQFPNYSSELNVNALLLGDSALYLCASSPGPAAEAFFGQGTRLTVV.

V and J are TRBV6-2 or TRBV6-3 and TRBJ2-1; D is uncertain. The CDR3 is 14 residues long. CDR1 MNHEY and CDR2 SVGEGT come from the germline V gene. V lost 7 bases and J lost 0, with 10 bases in between. CDR3 coding DNA: TGTGCCAGCAACGCACTAAGCTCCTACAATGAGCAGTTCTTC. It specifies CASNALSSYNEQFF.

The genes are TRBV4-3 and TRBJ2-5; TRBD1 matches at 7 bases. In germline, CDR1 is LGHNA, CDR2 YSLEER. This CDR3 contains 16 residues. The V and J ends lost 0 bases and 2 bases, in that order; junction bases with no gene match: 6. DNA for the CDR3: TGCGCCAGCAGCCAAGAGAGAGGGACAGCTCAAGAGACCCAGTACTTC. It yields the protein CASSQERGTAQETQYF.

The V gene is TRBV12-5, the J gene TRBJ2-3, with 9 bases matching TRBD2. CDR3 length equals 18 residues. The junction had 7 bases not matched to a gene; V was cut back by 0 bases and J by 0 bases. Germline values: CDR1 LGHNT, CDR2 FRNRAP. CDR3 bases: TGTGCTAGTGGTTTGGTATTTAGCGGGGGAGTTAGCACAGATACGCAGTATTTT. Translation gives CASGLVFSGGVSTDTQYF.

This clonotype was seen only a few times. The V and J genes are TRBV4-2 and TRBJ2-5; unclear D gene. V shed 2 bases and J shed 5 bases, with 6 bases lying between them. The CDR3 extends over 12 amino acids. Germline V gene sequence: CDR1 LGHNA, CDR2 YNFKEQ. Here the CDR3 DNA reads TGTGCCAGCAGCCAACTGGAGGAGACCCAGTACTTC. This sequence encodes CASSQLEETQYF.

The chain couples TRBV7-8 to TRBJ2-7; 12 nucleotides align to TRBD1. The germline V gene encodes CDR1 SGHVS and CDR2 FQNEAQ. The V and J ends lost 1 base and 2 bases, in that order; junction bases with no gene match: 9. This CDR3 has 18 amino acids. CDR3 protein: CASSLGHKGTGGTYEQYF. The CDR3 DNA reads as TGTGCCAGCAGCTTAGGCCATAAGGGGACAGGGGGCACCTACGAGCAGTACTTC.

This clonotype has more than one count but fewer than ten. The chain employs TRBV5-5 and TRBJ1-5; D unclear. Trimming removed 4 bases from V and 7 bases from J, with 12 bases in between. The germline CDR1 and CDR2 sequences are SGHKS and YYEKEE (reference sequence). This CDR3 region has 13 residues. CDR3 amino acids: CASSVDVAQPQHF. In nucleotides, the CDR3 is TGTGCCAGCAGCGTGGATGTTGCGCAGCCCCAGCATTTT.

In its sample, this clonotype was seen a few times. The chain employs TRBV19 and TRBJ1-1; D is perhaps TRBD1 (6 bases). The CDR3 sequence is 12 residues long. Germline assignment: CDR1 LNHDA and CDR2 SQIVND (reference sequence). V dropped 5 bases and J dropped 6 bases, with 10 bases sitting between them. The CDR3 DNA reads TGTGCCAGTAGTCAGCGACAGGCTGAAGCTTTCTTT. It translates to CASSQRQAEAFF.

V is TRBV6-6 and J is TRBJ2-1; 9 nucleotides match TRBD2. Trimming took 3 bases from V and 4 from J; bases not matched to a gene: 4. CDR1 is MNHNY and CDR2 is SVGAGI in the germline V gene (reference sequence). This CDR3 region has 15 residues. Here the CDR3 reads CASSYGLAGYNEQFF. The CDR3 DNA is TGTGCCAGCAGTTATGGGCTAGCGGGATACAATGAGCAGTTCTTC.

V usage is TRBV4-1 and J usage is TRBJ1-1; possibly TRBD1 for D (6 bases). The CDR3 is made up of 17 amino acids. Trimming shortened V by 0 bases and J by 3 bases, and 17 bases separated the two germline ends. Germline lookup yields CDR1 MGHRA and CDR2 YSYEKL. CDR3 in DNA: TGCGCCAGCAGCCAAGAAATCTTTGGACAGCTTGACACTGAAGCTTTCTTT. Its protein is CASSQEIFGQLDTEAFF.

The rearrangement uses TRBV6-2 or TRBV6-3 and TRBJ2-7; D not certain. The germline CDR1 and CDR2 sequences are MNHEY and SVGEGT. Trimming took 7 bases from V and 2 from J, leaving 15 bases between them. The CDR3 has 14 amino acids. CDR3 amino acids: CASIAGPDTYEQYV. CDR3 DNA sequence: TGTGCCAGCATAGCCGGGCCCGATACCTACGAGCAGTACGTC.

The table lists this clonotype with many counts. The chain is built from TRBV7-8 and TRBJ1-2; 7 positions agree with TRBD1. The trim removed 3 bases at V and 0 bases at J, leaving 4 bases unmatched. Germline CDR1 is SGHVS and CDR2 is FQNEAQ. The CDR3 consists of 15 residues. This CDR3 reads CASSFDRAANYGYTF. Written as DNA, the CDR3 is TGTGCCAGCAGCTTTGACAGGGCGGCTAACTATGGCTACACCTTC.

Concerning this clonotype: This is likely a read error, given that the CDR3 carries no conserved phenylalanine or tryptophan at its end. This chain links TRBV5-4 with TRBJ1-1; tentative D call: TRBD1 (5 bases). V dropped 9 bases and J dropped 1 base, with 10 bases sitting between them. Germline assignment: CDR1 SGHNT and CDR2 YYREEE (reference sequence). The CDR3 sequence is 12 residues long. In DNA form, the CDR3 reads TGTGCCACCCGAGGGGCGAACACTGAAGCTTTCTCT. It yields the protein CATRGANTEAFS.

This chain uses TRBV7-9 with TRBJ2-1; 8 bases fit TRBD1. The germline V gene encodes CDR1 SEHNR and CDR2 FQNEAQ (reference sequence). This CDR3 has 15 amino acids. The trim removed 6 bases at V and 0 bases at J, leaving 4 bases unmatched. CDR3 protein: CASRRDRNSYNEQFF. DNA for the CDR3: TGTGCCAGCAGGCGGGACAGGAACTCCTACAATGAGCAGTTCTTC.

The sample holds many counts of this clonotype. The chain carries TRBV7-2 and TRBJ2-5, with unresolved D. Trimming cost V 3 bases and J 5 bases, with 13 bases left between them. Per germline, CDR1 SGHTA and CDR2 FQGNSA. The CDR3 runs to 14 residues. CDR3 amino acids: CASSFPVALETQYF. The CDR3 DNA is TGTGCCAGCAGCTTTCCGGTTGCGCTGGAGACCCAGTACTTC.

The chain carries TRBV27 and TRBJ2-7, with D unresolved. Germline V lookup: CDR1 MNHEY, CDR2 SMNVEV (reference sequence). The V end was cut by 0 bases, the J end by 3 bases, with 6 bases between. The CDR3 has 13 residues. The CDR3 region has the DNA TGTGCCAGCAGTTTATCGTTTCTCTACGAGCAGTACTTC. This codes for CASSLSFLYEQYF.

The chain joins TRBV29-1 to TRBJ1-1; D ambiguous. Germline assignment: CDR1 SQVTM and CDR2 ANQGSEA. V dropped 7 bases and J dropped 1 base, with 13 bases sitting between them. This CDR3 is 13 amino acids long. In nucleotides, the CDR3 is TGCAGCGCGTGGCCGGGATCGAACACTGAAGCTTTCTTT. Its protein product is CSAWPGSNTEAFF.

This chain uses TRBV11-1 with TRBJ1-1; 9 positions agree with TRBD1. The CDR3 consists of 15 residues. Trimming at V came to 3 bases and at J to 5 bases, leaving 7 bases not matched to a gene. Germline values: CDR1 SGHAT, CDR2 FQDESV (reference sequence). The CDR3 region is CASSFPRQGVTEAFF. In nucleotides, the CDR3 is TGTGCCAGCAGCTTCCCCCGACAGGGGGTTACTGAAGCTTTCTTT.